These 4 T cell receptor delta chains originate from one sample sequenced in a study of gamma-delta T cells after stem cell transplantation. TCRdb called clones from the RT-PCR reads again using CATT. The data hold about 13,000 delta-chain clones, with about 34% observed a single time. The sequencing sample was made of gamma-delta T cells. All receptors derive from a human donor. It is not recorded whose cells these are; they may come from a transplant donor.

This clone was recorded a few times. The chain links TRDV2 to TRDJ1, with 12 bases that match TRDD3. Trimming took 3 bases from V and 0 from J; bases not matched to a gene: 7. The CDR3 runs 17 residues. Germline V lookup: CDR1 GEAIGNYY, CDR2 EKD. Here the CDR3 DNA reads TGTGCCTGTGACCCTCTGGGGGATACGCCCCACACCGATAAACTCATCTTT. Amino acids: CACDPLGDTPHTDKLIF.

CDR3 protein: CAAMGTPTGWDQGLIF. The CDR3 coding sequence is TGTGCAGCAATGGGGACTCCTACGGGGTGGGACCAGGGGCTCATCTTT. This sequence joins TRAV29/DV5 and TRDJ1; D possibly corresponds to TRDD2 (6 bases). The germline V and J ends were trimmed by 3 bases and 11 bases, with 29 bases remaining between them. CDR3 length: 16 amino acids. The V gene's germline CDR1 is NSMFDY and CDR2 ISSIKDK.

This chain links TRDV3 with TRDJ1; perhaps TRDD3 as D (6 bases). CDR3 length: 14 amino acids. V lost 1 base to trimming and J lost 1 base, with 13 bases between them. The germline gives CDR1 TVYSNPD, CDR2 GDNSRS (reference sequence). The CDR3 region is CAFIAGVPTDKLIF. CDR3 bases: TGTGCCTTTATCGCTGGGGTCCCCACCGATAAACTCATCTTT.

In its sample, this clone was seen a few times. V is TRDV2 and J is TRDJ1; D might be TRDD3 (5 bases). The V gene lost 2 bases and the J gene lost 4 bases, with 10 bases spanning the gap. CDR3 length equals 13 residues. Germline lookup yields CDR1 GEAIGNYY and CDR2 EKD. The CDR3, as DNA: TGTGCCTGTGACAGGGGACCAAACGATAAACTCATCTTT. Its protein product is CACDRGPNDKLIF.